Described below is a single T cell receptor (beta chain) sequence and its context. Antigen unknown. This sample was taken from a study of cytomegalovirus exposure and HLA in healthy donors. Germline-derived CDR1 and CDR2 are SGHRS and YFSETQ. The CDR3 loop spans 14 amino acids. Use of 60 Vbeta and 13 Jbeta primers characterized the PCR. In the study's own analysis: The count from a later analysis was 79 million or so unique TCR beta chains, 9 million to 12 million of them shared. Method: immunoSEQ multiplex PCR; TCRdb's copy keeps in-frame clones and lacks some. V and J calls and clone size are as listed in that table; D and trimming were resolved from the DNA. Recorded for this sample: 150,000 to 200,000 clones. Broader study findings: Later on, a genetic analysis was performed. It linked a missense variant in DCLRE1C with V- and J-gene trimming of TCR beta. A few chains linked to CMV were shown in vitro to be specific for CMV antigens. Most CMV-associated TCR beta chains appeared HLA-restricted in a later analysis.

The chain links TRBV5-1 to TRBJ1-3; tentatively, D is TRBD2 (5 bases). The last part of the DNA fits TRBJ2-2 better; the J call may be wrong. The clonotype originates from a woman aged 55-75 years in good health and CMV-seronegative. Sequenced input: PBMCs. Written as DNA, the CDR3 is TGCGCCAGTACCGGGATCCGCAACACCGGGGAGCTGTTTTTT. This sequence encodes CASTGIRNTGELFF.